This T cell receptor beta chain was recorded in a study of T cell responses to AZD1222 COVID-19 vaccine. Only in-frame clones appear in the TCRdb table, and some are missing; sequencing was by immunoSEQ multiplex PCR. The sample includes 100,000 to 120,000 clones, about 94% of them seen just once. CDR1 and CDR2 (germline): MNHEY, SVGAGI. Trimming cost V 0 bases and J 5 bases, with 10 bases left between them. This CDR3 is 15 amino acids long. The TCR comes from an adult who received the AZD1222 COVID-19 vaccine. The chain is built from TRBV6-5 and TRBJ1-4, with no clear D. The sequenced sample was peripheral blood, obtained 28 days after the second AZD1222 dose. The CDR3: CASSYSWAGNEKLFF. CDR3 sequence (DNA): TGTGCCAGCAGTTACTCATGGGCGGGGAATGAAAAACTGTTTTTT.